This TCR beta chain was recovered during a study of cytotoxic CD8 clonotypes in ibrutinib-treated CLL. Study in general: Among the patients, about a dozen presented as relapsed/refractory and around 15 as treatment-naive; around 18 showed unmutated IGHV. Study-wide points: Sustained-remission and progressing patients diverged in sampling times. Clonality was elevated at ibrutinib response and had returned toward baseline at progression.

CDR1 SEHNR and CDR2 FQNEAQ come from the germline V gene (reference sequence). Trimming removed 5 bases from V and 2 bases from J, with 10 bases in between. The CDR3 covers 15 residues. PBMCs were cryopreserved, and roughly 2.1 micrograms of genomic DNA from them went into TCR beta libraries. Assay used: immunoSEQ multiplex PCR; TCRdb lists only in-frame clones, some missing. The sample holds over 100,000 clones, under 70% seen once. A word on this clone: Its antigen is still unknown.

This rearrangement joins TRBV7-9 to TRBJ1-6; D is undetermined. This TCR derives from a human donor with chronic lymphocytic leukemia. This sample comprised PBMCs, obtained after 24 months of ibrutinib treatment. The CDR3 DNA is TGTGCCAGCAGCGGCTTGAGGCCCTATAATTCACCCCTCCACTTT. Amino acid sequence: CASSGLRPYNSPLHF.